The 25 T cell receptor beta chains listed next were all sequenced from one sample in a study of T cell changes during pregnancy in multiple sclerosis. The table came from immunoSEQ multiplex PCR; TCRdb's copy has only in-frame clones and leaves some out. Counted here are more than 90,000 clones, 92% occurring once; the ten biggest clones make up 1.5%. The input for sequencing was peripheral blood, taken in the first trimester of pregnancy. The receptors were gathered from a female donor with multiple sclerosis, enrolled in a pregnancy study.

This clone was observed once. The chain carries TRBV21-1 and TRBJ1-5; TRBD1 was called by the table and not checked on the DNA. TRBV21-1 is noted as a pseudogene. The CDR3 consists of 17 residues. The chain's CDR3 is CASNRSGGTGGNQPQHF. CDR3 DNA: TGTGCCAGCAATAGAAGCGGGGGGACAGGGGGCAATCAGCCCCAGCATTTT.

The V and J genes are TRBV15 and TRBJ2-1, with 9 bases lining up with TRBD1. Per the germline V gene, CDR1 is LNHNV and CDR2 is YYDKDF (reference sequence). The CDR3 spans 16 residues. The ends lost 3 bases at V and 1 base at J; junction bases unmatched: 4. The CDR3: CATSSLTGGSYNEQFF. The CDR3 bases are TGTGCCACCAGCAGCCTGACAGGGGGGTCCTACAATGAGCAGTTCTTC.

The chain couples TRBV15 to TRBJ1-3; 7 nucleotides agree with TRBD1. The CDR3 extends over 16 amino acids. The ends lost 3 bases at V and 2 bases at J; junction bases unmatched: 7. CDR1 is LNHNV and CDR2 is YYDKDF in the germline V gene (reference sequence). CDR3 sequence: CATSRKTDRAGNTIYF. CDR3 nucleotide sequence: TGTGCCACCAGCAGGAAAACCGACAGGGCTGGAAACACCATATATTTT.

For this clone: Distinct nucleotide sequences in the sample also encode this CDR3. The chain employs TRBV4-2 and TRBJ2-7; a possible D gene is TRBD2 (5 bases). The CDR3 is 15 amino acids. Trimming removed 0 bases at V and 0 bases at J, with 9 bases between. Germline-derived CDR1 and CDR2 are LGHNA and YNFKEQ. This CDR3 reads CASSQESGSSYEQYF. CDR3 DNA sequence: TGTGCCAGCAGCCAAGAGTCGGGGAGCTCCTACGAGCAGTACTTC.

CDR3 coding DNA: TGTGCCAGCGCCGGGACTAGCAATGAGCAGTTCTTC. Its translation is CASAGTSNEQFF. The chain employs TRBV27 and TRBJ2-1; TRBD2 aligns across 8 bases. The germline CDR1 and CDR2 sequences are MNHEY and SMNVEV (reference sequence). The CDR3 runs 12 residues. V lost 8 bases to trimming and J lost 6 bases; unmatched junction nucleotides: 3.

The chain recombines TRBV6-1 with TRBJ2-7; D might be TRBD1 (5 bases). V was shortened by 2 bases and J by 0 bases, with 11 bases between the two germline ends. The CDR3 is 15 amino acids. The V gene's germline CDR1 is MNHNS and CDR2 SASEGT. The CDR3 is CASSENGQGSYEQYF. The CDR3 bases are TGTGCCAGCAGTGAAAATGGCCAGGGCTCCTACGAGCAGTACTTC.

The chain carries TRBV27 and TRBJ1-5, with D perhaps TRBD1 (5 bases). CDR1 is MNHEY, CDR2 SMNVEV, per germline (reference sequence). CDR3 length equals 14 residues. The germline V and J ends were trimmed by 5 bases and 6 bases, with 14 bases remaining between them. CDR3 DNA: TGTGCCAGCAGTCCGGGGGGGGTCGGTCAGCCCCAGCATTTT. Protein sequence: CASSPGGVGQPQHF.

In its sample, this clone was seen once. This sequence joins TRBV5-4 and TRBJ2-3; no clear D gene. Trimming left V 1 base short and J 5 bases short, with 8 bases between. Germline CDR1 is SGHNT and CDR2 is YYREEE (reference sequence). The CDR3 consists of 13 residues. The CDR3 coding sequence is TGTGCCAGCAGCTTGCCCTCAGGAGATACGCAGTATTTT. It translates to CASSLPSGDTQYF. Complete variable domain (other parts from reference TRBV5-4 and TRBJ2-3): ETGVTQSPTHLIKTRGQQVTLRCSSQSGHNTVSWYQQALGQGPQFIFQYYREEENGRGNFPPRFSGLQFPNYSSELNVNALELDDSALYLCASSLPSGDTQYFGPGTRLTVL.

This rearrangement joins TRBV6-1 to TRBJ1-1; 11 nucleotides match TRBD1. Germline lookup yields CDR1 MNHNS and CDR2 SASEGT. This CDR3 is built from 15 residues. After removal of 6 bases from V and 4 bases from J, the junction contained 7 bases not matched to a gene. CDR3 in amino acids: CASSGQGAQSTEAFF. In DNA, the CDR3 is TGTGCCAGCAGCGGACAGGGGGCGCAGAGCACTGAAGCTTTCTTT.

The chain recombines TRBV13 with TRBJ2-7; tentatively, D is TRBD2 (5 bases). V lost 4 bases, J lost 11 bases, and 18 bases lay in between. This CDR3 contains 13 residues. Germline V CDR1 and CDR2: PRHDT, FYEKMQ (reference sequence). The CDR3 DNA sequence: TGTGCCAGCAGCTATAGGACTCCCTCGGAAGAGTACTTC. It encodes CASSYRTPSEEYF. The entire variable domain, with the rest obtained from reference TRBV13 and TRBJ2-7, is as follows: AAGVIQSPRHLIKEKRETATLKCYPIPRHDTVYWYQQGPGQDPQFLISFYEKMQSDKGSIPDRFSAQQFSDYHSELNMSSLELGDSALYFCASSYRTPSEEYFGPGTRLTVT.

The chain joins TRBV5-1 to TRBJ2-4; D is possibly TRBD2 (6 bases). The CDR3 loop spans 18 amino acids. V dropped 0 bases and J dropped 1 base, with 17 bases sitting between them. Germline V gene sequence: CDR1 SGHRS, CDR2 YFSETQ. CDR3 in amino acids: CASSLAPEPGEAKNIQYF. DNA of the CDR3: TGCGCCAGCAGCTTGGCCCCAGAACCGGGGGAGGCCAAAAACATTCAGTACTTC.

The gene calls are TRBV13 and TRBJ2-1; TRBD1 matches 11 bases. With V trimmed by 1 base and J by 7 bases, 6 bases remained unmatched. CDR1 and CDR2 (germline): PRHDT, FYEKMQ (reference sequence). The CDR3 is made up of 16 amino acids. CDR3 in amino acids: CASSLDGQGAGNEQFF. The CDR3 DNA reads TGTGCCAGCAGCTTAGATGGACAGGGGGCGGGGAATGAGCAGTTCTTC.

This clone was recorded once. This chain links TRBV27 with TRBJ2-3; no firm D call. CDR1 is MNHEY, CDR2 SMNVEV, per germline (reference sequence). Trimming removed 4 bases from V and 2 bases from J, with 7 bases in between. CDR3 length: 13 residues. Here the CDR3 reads CASSWASTDTQYF. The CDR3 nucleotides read TGTGCCAGCAGTTGGGCCTCCACAGATACGCAGTATTTT.

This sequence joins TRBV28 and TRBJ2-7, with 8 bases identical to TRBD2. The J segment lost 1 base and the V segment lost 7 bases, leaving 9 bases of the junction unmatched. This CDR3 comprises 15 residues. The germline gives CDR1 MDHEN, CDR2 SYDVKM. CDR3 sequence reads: CASTPGGEKSYEQYF. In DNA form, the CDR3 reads TGTGCCAGCACCCCGGGGGGGGAGAAATCCTACGAGCAGTACTTC. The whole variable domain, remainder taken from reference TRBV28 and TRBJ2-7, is DVKVTQSSRYLVKRTGEKVFLECVQDMDHENMFWYRQDPGLGLRLIYFSYDVKMKEKGDIPEGYSVSREKKERFSLILESASTNQTSMYLCASTPGGEKSYEQYFGPGTRLTVT.

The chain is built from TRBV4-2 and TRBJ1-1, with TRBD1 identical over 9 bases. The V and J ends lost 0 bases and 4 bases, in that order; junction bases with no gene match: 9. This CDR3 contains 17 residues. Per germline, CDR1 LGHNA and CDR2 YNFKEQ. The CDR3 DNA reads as TGTGCCAGCAGCCAAGAGGTTACAGGGGGCGCCGGCACTGAAGCTTTCTTT. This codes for CASSQEVTGGAGTEAFF.

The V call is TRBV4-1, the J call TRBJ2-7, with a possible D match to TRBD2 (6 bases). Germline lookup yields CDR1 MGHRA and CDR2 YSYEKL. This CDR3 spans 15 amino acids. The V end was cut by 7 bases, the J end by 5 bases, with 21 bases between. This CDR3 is CASNPVVGRSHEQYF. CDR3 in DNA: TGCGCCAGCAACCCTGTGGTCGGGAGATCCCACGAGCAGTACTTC.

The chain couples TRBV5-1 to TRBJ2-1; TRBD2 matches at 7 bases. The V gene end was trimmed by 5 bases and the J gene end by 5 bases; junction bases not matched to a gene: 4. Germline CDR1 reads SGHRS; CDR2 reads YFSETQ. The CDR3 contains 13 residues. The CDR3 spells CASSEAGHNEQFF. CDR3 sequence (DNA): TGCGCCAGCAGTGAAGCGGGACACAATGAGCAGTTCTTC.

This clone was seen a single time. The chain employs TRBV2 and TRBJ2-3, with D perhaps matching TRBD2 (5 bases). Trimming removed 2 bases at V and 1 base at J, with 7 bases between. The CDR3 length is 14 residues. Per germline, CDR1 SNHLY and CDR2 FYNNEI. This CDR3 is CASSESGGTDTQYF. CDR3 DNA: TGTGCCAGCAGTGAATCCGGGGGCACAGATACGCAGTATTTT.

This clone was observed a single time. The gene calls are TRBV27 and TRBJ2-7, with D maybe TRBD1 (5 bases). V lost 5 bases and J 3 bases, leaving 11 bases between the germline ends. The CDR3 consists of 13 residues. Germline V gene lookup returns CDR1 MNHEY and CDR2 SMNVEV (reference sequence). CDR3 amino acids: CASSATEHYEQYF. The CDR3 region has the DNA TGTGCCAGCAGTGCGACAGAACACTACGAGCAGTACTTC.

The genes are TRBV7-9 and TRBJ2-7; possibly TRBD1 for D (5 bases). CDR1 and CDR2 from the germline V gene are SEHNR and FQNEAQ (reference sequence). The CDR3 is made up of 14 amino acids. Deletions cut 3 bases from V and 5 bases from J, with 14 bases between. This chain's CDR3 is CASSFAGRINEQYF. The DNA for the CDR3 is TGTGCCAGCAGCTTCGCAGGGCGAATCAACGAGCAGTACTTC.

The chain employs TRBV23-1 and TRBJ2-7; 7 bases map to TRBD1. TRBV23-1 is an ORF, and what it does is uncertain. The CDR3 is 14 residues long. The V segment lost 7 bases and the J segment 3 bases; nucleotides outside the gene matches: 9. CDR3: CASTPGGKRYEQYF. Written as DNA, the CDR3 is TGCGCCAGCACCCCAGGGGGAAAGCGCTACGAGCAGTACTTC.

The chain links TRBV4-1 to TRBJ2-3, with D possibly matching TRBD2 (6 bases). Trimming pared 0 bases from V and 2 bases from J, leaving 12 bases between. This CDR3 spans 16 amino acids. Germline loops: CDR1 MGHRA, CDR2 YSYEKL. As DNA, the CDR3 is TGCGCCAGCAGCCAAGATGGAGGGAGGATCACAGATACGCAGTATTTT. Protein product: CASSQDGGRITDTQYF.

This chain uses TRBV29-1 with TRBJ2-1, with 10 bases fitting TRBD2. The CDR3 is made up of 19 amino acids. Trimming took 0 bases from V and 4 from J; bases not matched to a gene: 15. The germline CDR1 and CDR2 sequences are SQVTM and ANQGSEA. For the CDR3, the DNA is TGCAGCGTTGAAGAGAGAAGGCAGGCTAGCGGGAGACCGTACAATGAGCAGTTCTTC. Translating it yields CSVEERRQASGRPYNEQFF.

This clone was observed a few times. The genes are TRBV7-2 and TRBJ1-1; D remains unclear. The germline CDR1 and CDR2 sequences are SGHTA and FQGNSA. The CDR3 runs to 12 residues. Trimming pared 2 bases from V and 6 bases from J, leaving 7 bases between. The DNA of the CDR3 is TGTGCCAGCAGCTTAAGCCGCTCTGAAGCTTTCTTT. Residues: CASSLSRSEAFF.

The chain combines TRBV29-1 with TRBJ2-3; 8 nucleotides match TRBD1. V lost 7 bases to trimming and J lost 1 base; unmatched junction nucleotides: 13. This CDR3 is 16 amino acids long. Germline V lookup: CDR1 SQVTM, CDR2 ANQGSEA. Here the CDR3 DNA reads TGCAGCGCCGCGCCGGACAGGGCTCTTGGCACAGATACGCAGTATTTT. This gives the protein CSAAPDRALGTDTQYF.